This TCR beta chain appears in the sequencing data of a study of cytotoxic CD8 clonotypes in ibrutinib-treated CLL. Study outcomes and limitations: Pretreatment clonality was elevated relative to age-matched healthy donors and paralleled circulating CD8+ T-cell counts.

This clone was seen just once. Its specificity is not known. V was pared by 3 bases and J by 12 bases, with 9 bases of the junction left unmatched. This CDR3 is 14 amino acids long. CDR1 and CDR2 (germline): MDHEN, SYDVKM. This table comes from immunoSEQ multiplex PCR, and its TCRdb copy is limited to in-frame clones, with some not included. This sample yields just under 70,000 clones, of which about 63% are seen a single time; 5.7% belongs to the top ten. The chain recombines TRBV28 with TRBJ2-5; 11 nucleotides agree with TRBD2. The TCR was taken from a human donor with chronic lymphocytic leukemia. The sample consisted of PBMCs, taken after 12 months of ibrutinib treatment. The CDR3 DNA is TGTGCCAGCAGTTTGGGGCTAGCGGGGGGCCTCAAGTACTTC. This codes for CASSLGLAGGLKYF. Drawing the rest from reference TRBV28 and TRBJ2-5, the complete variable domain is DVKVTQSSRYLVKRTGEKVFLECVQDMDHENMFWYRQDPGLGLRLIYFSYDVKMKEKGDIPEGYSVSREKKERFSLILESASTNQTSMYLCASSLGLAGGLKYFGPGTRLLVL.